This TCR beta chain was captured by sequencing in a study of identical twins. MiXCR, run by TCRdb on the 5' RACE reads, gives a single entry per CDR3 protein. The table lists 600,000 to 700,000 distinct CDR3 sequences, around 20% of them singletons, with more than 4% in the top ten. The sample holds many counts of this clonotype. The germline V and J ends were trimmed by 6 bases and 7 bases, with 27 bases remaining between them. The CDR3 is 18 amino acids. Germline assignment: CDR1 SGHAT and CDR2 FQDESV (reference sequence). This same sample was also taken into another study, of T cells expressing NK-cell markers. That report adds: Clones of NKG2C+ T cells that had expanded were of unclear HCMV specificity.

This receptor was obtained from a woman younger than 30 in good health. The chain joins TRBV11-1 to TRBJ2-2; D may be TRBD1 or TRBD2 (6 bases each). The sequenced sample consisted of PBMCs. The CDR3 coding sequence is TGTGCCAGCAGTCAAAGGCGGGACACTACCTTCTTTATCGGGGAGCTGTTTTTT. Translating it yields CASSQRRDTTFFIGELFF.